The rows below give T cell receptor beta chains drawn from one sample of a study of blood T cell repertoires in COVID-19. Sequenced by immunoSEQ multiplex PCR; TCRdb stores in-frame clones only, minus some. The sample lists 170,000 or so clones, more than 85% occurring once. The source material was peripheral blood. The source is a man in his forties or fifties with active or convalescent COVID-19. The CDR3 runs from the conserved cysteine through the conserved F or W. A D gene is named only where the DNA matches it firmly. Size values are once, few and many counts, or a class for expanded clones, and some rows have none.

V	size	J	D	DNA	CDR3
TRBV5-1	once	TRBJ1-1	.	TGCGCCAGCAGCTTGGGGGGGCTGGGCACTGAAGCTTTCTTT	CASSLGGLGTEAFF
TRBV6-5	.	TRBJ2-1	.	TGTGCCAGCAGCCCCTTCGGGGGAGGTGAGCAGTTCTTC	CASSPFGGGEQFF
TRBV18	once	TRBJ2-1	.	TGTGCCAGCTCACCACCCCGGCGAGGGGGTGACAATGAGCAGTTCTTC	CASSPPRRGGDNEQFF
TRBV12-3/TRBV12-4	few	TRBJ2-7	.	TGTGCCAGCAGTTTAGGGACGAGGGCCGAGCAGTACTTC	CASSLGTRAEQYF
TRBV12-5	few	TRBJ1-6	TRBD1	TGTGCTAGTGGCCGCCTCTCCCGGGACAGGGGCCCCTATAATTCACCCCTCCACTTT	CASGRLSRDRGPYNSPLHF
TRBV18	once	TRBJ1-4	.	TGTGCCAGCTCACCACCGGCGGGTGGTGGTGAAAAACTGTTTTTT	CASSPPAGGGEKLFF
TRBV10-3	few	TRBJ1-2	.	TGTGCCACCAACTTCCCTGGGGGCCTTAACTATGGCTACACCTTC	CATNFPGGLNYGYTF
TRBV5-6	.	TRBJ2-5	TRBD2	TGTGCCAGCAGCTCTTCGACTAGCTCCCTTGGGACCCAGTACTTC	CASSSSTSSLGTQYF
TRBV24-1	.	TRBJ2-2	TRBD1	TGTGCCACCAGTGAGAACAGGGGAAACACCGGGGAGCTGTTTTTT	CATSENRGNTGELFF
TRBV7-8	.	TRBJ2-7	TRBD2	TGTGCCAGCAGCATCCGCAGCGGGGGGTTCTACGAGCAGTACTTC	CASSIRSGGFYEQYF
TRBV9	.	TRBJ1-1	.	TGTGCCAGCAGCGTAGTAGGAGAGTCAGAAGCTTTCTTT	CASSVVGESEAFF
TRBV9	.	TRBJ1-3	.	TGTGCCAGCAGCGTAGCTCGGTCGTCGAGTGGAAACACCATATATTTT	CASSVARSSSGNTIYF
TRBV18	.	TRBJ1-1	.	TGTGCCAGCTCACCGTTTCAGGGGAACACTGAAGCTTTCTTT	CASSPFQGNTEAFF
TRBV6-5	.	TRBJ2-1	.	TGTGCCAGCAGGCGCGGGCCTGACTCCTACAATGAGCAGTTCTTC	CASRRGPDSYNEQFF
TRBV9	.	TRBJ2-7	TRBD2	TGTGCCAGCAGCGTAGATGGCGGGGGGACATACGAGCAGTACTTC	CASSVDGGGTYEQYF
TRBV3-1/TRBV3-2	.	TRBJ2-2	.	TGTGCCAGCAGTCTCGGGACTGTCACCGGGGAGCTGTTTTTT	CASSLGTVTGELFF
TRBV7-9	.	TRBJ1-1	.	TGTGCCAGCACCCCCGGGACATCGAACACTGAAGCTTTCTTT	CASTPGTSNTEAFF
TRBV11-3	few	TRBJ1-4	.	TGTGCCAGCAGCTTCCAGGGGACAATGGGTGAAAAACTGTTTTTT	CASSFQGTMGEKLFF
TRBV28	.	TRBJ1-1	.	TGTGCCAGCAGTCTCCCGGGGGGGGCCGTTGAAGCTTTCTTT	CASSLPGGAVEAFF
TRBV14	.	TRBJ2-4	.	TGTGCCAGCAGCCAAGGGCAGGGGACCAATTACATTCAGTACTTC	CASSQGQGTNYIQYF
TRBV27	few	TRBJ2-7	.	TGTGCCAGCAGCCTATCCCCCAGGGGTATCTACGAGCAGTACTTC	CASSLSPRGIYEQYF
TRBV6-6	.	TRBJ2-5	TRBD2	TGTGGCAGCGGGGGGGCCCAAGAGACCCAGTACTTC	CGSGGAQETQYF
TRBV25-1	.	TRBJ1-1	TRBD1	TGTGCCAGCAGACCACTCAGGGGGCGGGACACTGAAGCTTTCTTT	CASRPLRGRDTEAFF
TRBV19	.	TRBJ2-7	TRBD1	TGTGCCAGTAGGGGGGACAGGGACCCCTACGAGCAGTACTTC	CASRGDRDPYEQYF
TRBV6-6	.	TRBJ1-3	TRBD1	TGTGCCAGCAGGAAGGATGACGGGACAGGGGGAAACACCATATATTTT	CASRKDDGTGGNTIYF
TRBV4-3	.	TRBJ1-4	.	.	CASSQAWGPGTPLITFF
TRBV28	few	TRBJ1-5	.	TGTGCCAGCAGTTTCTTCAGGAATAGCAATCAGCCCCAGCATTTT	CASSFFRNSNQPQHF
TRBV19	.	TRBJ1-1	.	TGTGCCAGTAGTATAGAGGGCCTGAGGGCTGAAGCTTTCTTT	CASSIEGLRAEAFF
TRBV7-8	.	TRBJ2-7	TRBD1	TGTGCCAGCAGCTTAGGGGCCGGGACAGGGGAGTACGAGCAGTACTTC	CASSLGAGTGEYEQYF
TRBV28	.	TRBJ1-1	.	TGTGCCAGCAGGGTGAGCACTGAAGCTTTCTTT	CASRVSTEAFF
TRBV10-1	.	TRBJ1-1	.	TGCGCCAGCAGTGAGTCGGTGGGAGTGAAAGCTTTCTTT	CASSESVGVKAFF
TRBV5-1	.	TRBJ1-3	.	TGCGCCAGCAGCTTGTCTGGGGGCTCCTTAAACACCATATATTTT	CASSLSGGSLNTIYF
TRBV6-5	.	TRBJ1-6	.	TGTGCCAGCAGCCTTGGCCATGGCTATAATTCACCCCTCCACTTT	CASSLGHGYNSPLHF
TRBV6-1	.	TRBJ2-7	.	TGTGCCAGCAGTGAAACACAGGACTACGAGCAGTACTTC	CASSETQDYEQYF
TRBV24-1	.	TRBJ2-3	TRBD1	TGTGCCACCAGTCGTACCGGGACAGGGGCCACAGATACGCAGTATTTT	CATSRTGTGATDTQYF
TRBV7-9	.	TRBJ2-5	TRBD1	TGTGCCAGCAGCTTAGTTTGGGCAGGGGGAGAGACCCAGTACTTC	CASSLVWAGGETQYF
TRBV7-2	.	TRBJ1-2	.	TGTGCCAGCAGCTCCTACACAGGGCGCAATCTCTATGGCTACACCTTC	CASSSYTGRNLYGYTF